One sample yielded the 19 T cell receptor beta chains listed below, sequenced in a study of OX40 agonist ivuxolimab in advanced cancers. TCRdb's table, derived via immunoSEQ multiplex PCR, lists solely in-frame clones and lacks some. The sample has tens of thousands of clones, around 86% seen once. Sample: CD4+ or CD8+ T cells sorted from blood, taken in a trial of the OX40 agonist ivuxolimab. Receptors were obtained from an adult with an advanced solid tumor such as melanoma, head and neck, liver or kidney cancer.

CDR3 bases: TGTGCCAGCAGCTTGGATGTCGAGCAGTACTTC. Translation gives CASSLDVEQYF. This rearrangement joins TRBV5-4 to TRBJ2-7; D remains ambiguous. V was trimmed by 0 bases and J by 6 bases, leaving 4 bases between them. CDR1 and CDR2 (germline): SGHNT, YYREEE (reference sequence). The CDR3 is made up of 11 amino acids.

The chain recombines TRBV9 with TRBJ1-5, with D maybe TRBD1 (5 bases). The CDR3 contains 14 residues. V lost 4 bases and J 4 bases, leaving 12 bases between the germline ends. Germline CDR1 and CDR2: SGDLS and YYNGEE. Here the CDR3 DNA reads TGTGCCAGCAGCCCGCAGGGTCGGAATCAGCCCCAGCATTTT. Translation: CASSPQGRNQPQHF.

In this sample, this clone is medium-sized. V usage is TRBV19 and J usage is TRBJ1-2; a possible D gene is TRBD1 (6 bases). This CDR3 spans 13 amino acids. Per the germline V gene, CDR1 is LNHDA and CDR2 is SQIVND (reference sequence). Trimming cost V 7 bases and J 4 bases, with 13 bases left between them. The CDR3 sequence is CASTAGVLYGYTF. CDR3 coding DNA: TGTGCCAGTACGGCAGGGGTTCTCTATGGCTACACCTTC.

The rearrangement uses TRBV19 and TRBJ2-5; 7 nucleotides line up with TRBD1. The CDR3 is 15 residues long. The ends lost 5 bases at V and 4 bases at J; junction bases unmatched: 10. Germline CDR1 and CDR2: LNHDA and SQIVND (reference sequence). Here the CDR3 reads CASSESNRGLETQYF. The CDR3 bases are TGTGCCAGTAGTGAAAGCAACAGGGGCCTAGAGACCCAGTACTTC.

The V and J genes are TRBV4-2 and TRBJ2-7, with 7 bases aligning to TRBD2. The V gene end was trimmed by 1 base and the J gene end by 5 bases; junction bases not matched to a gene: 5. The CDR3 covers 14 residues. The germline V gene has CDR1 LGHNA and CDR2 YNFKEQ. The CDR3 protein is CASSQVWGGDEQYF. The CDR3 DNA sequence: TGTGCCAGCAGCCAAGTATGGGGGGGGGACGAGCAGTACTTC.

The CDR3 region is CASSLNGKGWKDGYTF. The CDR3 DNA is TGTGCCAGCAGCTTAAACGGGAAAGGGTGGAAGGATGGCTACACCTTC. V usage is TRBV7-2 and J usage is TRBJ1-2, with unresolved D. CDR3 length equals 16 residues. Germline CDR1 is SGHTA and CDR2 is FQGNSA. V was pared by 2 bases and J by 6 bases, with 19 bases between.

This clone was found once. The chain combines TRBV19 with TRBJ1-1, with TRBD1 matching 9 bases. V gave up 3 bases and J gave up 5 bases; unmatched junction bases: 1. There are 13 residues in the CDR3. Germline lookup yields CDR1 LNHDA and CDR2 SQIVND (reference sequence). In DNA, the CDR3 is TGTGCCAGTAGTATCGGGACAGGGACTGAAGCTTTCTTT. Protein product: CASSIGTGTEAFF.

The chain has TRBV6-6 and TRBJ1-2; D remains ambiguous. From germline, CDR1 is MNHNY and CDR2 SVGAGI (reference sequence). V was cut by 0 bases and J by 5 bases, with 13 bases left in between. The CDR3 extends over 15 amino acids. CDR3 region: CASSYSREPHYGYTF. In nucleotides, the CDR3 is TGTGCCAGCAGTTACTCGCGGGAGCCACATTATGGCTACACCTTC.

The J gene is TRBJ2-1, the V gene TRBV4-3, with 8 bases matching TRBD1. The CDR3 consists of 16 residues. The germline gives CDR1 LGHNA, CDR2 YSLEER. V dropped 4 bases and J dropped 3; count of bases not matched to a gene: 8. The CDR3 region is CASSPSWGQDYNEQFF. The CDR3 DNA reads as TGCGCCAGCAGCCCCTCCTGGGGACAGGACTACAATGAGCAGTTCTTC.

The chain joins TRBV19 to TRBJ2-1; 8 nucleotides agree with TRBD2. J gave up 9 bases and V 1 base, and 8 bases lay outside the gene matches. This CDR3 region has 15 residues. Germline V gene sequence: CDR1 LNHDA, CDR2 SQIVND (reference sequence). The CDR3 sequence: CASSIAGGGFAEQFF. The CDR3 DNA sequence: TGTGCCAGTAGTATAGCCGGGGGGGGTTTCGCTGAGCAGTTCTTC.

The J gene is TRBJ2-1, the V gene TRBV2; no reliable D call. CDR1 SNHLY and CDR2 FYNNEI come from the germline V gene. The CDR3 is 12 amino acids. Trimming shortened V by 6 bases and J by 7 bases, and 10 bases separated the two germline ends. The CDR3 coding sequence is TGTGCCAGCAGCAGACTGGAGAATGAGCAGTTCTTC. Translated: CASSRLENEQFF.

The chain's CDR3 is CASIVKGGGNTIYF. The CDR3 DNA sequence: TGTGCCAGCATAGTTAAGGGTGGCGGAAACACCATATATTTT. The chain carries TRBV2 and TRBJ1-3; D is ambiguous. This CDR3 spans 14 amino acids. Per germline, CDR1 SNHLY and CDR2 FYNNEI. V was cut by 7 bases and J by 4 bases, with 14 bases left in between.

CDR3 coding DNA: TGCGCCAGCAGCCAAGAAAGGTACAGGCGGGATGGCTACACCTTC. As protein: CASSQERYRRDGYTF. J is TRBJ1-2 and V is TRBV4-1, with a possible D match to TRBD1 (5 bases). The CDR3 is 15 amino acids. Germline V gene data show CDR1 as MGHRA and CDR2 as YSYEKL. V lost 0 bases and J 6 bases, leaving 14 bases between the germline ends.

The DNA of the CDR3 is TGTGCCAGCAGCTTAGTGCGGGAGGGCTACGAGCAGTACTTC. This gives the protein CASSLVREGYEQYF. The chain carries TRBV7-6 and TRBJ2-7; TRBD2 aligns across 9 bases. Germline CDR1 SGHVS, CDR2 FNYEAQ. V was pared by 1 base and J by 3 bases, with 1 base of the junction left unmatched. The CDR3 runs to 14 residues.

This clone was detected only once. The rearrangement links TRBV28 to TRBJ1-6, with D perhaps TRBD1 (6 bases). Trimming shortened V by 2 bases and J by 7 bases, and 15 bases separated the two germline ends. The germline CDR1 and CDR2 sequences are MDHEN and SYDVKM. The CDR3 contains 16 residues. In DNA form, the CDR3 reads TGTGCCAGCAGTTTAAATTCGGGGGGGGCAAATTCACCCCTCCACTTT. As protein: CASSLNSGGANSPLHF. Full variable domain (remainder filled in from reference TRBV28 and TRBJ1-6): DVKVTQSSRYLVKRTGEKVFLECVQDMDHENMFWYRQDPGLGLRLIYFSYDVKMKEKGDIPEGYSVSREKKERFSLILESASTNQTSMYLCASSLNSGGANSPLHFGNGTRLTVT.

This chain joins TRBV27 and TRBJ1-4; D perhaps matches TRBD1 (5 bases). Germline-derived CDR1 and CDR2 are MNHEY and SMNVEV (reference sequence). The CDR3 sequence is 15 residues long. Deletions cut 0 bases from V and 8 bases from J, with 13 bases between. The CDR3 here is CASSLSMQGWEKLFF. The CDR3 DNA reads TGTGCCAGCAGTTTATCGATGCAGGGTTGGGAAAAACTGTTTTTT.

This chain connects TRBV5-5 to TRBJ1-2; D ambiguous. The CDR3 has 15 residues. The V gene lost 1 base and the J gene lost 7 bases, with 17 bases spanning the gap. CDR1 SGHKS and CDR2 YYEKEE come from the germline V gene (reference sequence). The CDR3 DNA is TGTGCCAGCAGCTTGAGGGTTTCGGATCTCAGTGGCTACACCTTC. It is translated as CASSLRVSDLSGYTF.

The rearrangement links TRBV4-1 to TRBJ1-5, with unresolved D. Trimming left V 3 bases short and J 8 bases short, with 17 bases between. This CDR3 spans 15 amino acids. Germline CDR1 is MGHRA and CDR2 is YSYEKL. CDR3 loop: CASSHFDNSGEPQHF. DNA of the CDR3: TGCGCCAGCAGCCACTTCGACAACTCCGGGGAGCCCCAGCATTTT.

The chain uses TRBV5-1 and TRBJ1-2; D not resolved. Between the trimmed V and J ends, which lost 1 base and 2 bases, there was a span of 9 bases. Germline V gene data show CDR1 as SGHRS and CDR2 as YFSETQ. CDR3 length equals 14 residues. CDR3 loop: CASSLSEKNYGYTF. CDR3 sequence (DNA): TGCGCCAGCAGCTTGTCCGAGAAAAACTATGGCTACACCTTC.